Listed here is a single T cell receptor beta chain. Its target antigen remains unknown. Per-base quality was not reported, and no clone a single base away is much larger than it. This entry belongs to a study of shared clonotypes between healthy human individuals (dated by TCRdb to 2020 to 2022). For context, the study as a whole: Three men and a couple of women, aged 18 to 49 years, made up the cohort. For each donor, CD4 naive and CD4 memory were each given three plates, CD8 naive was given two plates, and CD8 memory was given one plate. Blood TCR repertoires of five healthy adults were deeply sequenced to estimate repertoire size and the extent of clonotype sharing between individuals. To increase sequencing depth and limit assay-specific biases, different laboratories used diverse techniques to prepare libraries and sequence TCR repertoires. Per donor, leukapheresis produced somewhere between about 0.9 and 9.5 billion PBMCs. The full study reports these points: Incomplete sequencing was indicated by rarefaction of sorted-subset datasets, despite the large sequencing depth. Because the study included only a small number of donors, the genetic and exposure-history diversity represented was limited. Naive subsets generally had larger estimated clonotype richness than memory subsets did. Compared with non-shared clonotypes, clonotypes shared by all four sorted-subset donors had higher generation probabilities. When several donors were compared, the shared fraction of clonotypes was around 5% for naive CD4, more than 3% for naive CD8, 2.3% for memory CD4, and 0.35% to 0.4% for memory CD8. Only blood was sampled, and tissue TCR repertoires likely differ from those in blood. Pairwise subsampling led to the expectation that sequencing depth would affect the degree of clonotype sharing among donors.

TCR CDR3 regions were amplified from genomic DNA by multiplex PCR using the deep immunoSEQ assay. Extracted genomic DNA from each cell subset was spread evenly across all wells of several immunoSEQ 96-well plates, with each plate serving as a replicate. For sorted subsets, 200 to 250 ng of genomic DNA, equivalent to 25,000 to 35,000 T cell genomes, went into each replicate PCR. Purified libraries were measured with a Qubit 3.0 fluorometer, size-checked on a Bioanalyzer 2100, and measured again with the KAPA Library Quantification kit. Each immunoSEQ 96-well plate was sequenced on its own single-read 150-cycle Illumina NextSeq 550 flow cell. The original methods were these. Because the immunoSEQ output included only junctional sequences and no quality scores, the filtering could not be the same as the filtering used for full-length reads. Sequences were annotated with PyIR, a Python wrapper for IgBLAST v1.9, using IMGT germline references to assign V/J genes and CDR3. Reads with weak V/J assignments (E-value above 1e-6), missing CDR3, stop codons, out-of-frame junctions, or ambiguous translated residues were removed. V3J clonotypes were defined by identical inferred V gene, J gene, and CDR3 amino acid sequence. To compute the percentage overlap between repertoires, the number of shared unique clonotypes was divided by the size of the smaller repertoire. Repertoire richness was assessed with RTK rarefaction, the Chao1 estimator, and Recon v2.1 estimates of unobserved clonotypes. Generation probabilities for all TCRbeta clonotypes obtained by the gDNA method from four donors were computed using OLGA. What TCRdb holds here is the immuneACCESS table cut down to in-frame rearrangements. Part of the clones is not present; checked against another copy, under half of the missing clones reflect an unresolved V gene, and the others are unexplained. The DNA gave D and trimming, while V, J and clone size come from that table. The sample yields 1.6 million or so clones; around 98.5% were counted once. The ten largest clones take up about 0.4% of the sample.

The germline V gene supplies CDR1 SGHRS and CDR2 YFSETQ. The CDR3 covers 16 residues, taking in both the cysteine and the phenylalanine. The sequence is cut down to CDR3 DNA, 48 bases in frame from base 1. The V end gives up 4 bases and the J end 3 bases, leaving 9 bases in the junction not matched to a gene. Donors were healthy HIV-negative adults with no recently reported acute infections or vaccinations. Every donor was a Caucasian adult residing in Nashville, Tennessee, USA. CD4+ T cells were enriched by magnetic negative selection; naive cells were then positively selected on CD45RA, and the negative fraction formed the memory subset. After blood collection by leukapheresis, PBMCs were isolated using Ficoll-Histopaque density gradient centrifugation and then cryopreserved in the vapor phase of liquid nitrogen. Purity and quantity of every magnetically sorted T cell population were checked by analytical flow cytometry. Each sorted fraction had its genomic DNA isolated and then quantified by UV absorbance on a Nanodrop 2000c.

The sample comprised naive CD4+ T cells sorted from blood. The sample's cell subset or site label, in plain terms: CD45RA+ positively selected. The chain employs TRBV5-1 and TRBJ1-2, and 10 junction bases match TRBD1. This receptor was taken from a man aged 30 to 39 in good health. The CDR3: CASSDRDRGWDYGYTF. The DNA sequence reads TGCGCCAGCAGCGACCGGGACAGGGGCTGGGACTATGGCTACACCTTC. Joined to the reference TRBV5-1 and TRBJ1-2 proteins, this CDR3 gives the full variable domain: KAGVTQTPRYLIKTRGQQVTLSCSPISGHRSVSWYQQTPGQGLQFLFEYFSETQRNKGNFPGRFSGRQFSNSRSEMNVSTLELGDSALYLCASSDRDRGWDYGYTFGSGTRLTVV.